These 9 T cell receptor beta chains came from one sample sequenced in a study of blood T cell repertoires in COVID-19 (TCRdb year 2020). Libraries were constructed by the immunoSEQ multiplex PCR assay. Entries here come from immuneACCESS through TCRdb and include only in-frame sequences with V and J called. Some clones fail to appear in such tables; in the studies checked, an unresolved V gene covers under half of the shortfall, and the cause of the remainder is unknown. The sample profile shows 300,000 or so clones; approximately 93% of them were found once. 2.2% of the sample is held by the ten biggest clonotypes. Sequenced: peripheral blood. These receptors all stem from a young woman with COVID-19, enrolled during active disease.

This clone showed up just a few times. The chain is built from TRBV10-3 and TRBJ2-1; 13 bases are a match to TRBD2. CDR1 and CDR2 (germline): ENHRY, SYGVKD. The length of the CDR3 is 15 residues. J lost 8 bases, V lost 6 bases, and 7 bases had no gene match. The CDR3 nucleotides read TGTGCCATCAGGTCCGGGACTAGCGGGATTGATGAGCAGTTCTTC. Translation: CAIRSGTSGIDEQFF.

The V gene is TRBV5-4, the J gene TRBJ2-7; a possible D gene is TRBD2 (5 bases). Germline assignment: CDR1 SGHNT and CDR2 YYREEE (reference sequence). The V and J ends lost 0 bases and 2 bases respectively, with 12 bases between them. The CDR3 loop spans 15 amino acids. CDR3 in amino acids: CASSLAVGVAYEQYF. The CDR3, as DNA: TGTGCCAGCAGCTTGGCCGTGGGAGTGGCCTACGAGCAGTACTTC.

The rearrangement uses TRBV7-9 and TRBJ2-3; D not resolved. Trimming took off 2 bases at V and 8 bases at J, with 8 bases between the two ends. CDR3 length: 12 amino acids. From germline, CDR1 is SEHNR and CDR2 FQNEAQ (reference sequence). CDR3 residues: CASSLLTTTQYF. For the CDR3, the DNA is TGTGCCAGCAGCTTACTAACCACTACGCAGTATTTT.

V and J are TRBV5-1 and TRBJ2-7; 8 bases agree with TRBD1. The V gene's germline CDR1 is SGHRS and CDR2 YFSETQ. The V gene end was trimmed by 5 bases and the J gene end by 4 bases; junction bases not matched to a gene: 5. CDR3 length: 13 residues. The CDR3 nucleotides are TGCGCCAGCAGTCAGGGACAGGCTTACGAGCAGTACTTC. This sequence encodes CASSQGQAYEQYF.

The CDR3 nucleotides read TGTGCCAGCAGCCCCCCGGGACACAGGAACACTGAAGCTTTCTTT. Translation: CASSPPGHRNTEAFF. The chain links TRBV5-6 to TRBJ1-1, with D perhaps matching TRBD1 (6 bases). This CDR3 has 15 amino acids. V was trimmed by 4 bases and J by 1 base, leaving 14 bases between them. CDR1 SGHDT and CDR2 YYEEEE come from the germline V gene.

The chain recombines TRBV4-1 with TRBJ2-7; 9 bases are shared with TRBD2. Germline CDR1 MGHRA, CDR2 YSYEKL. This CDR3 region has 17 residues. The trim removed 0 bases at V and 1 base at J, leaving 7 bases unmatched. This CDR3 is CASSQDSMLAGSYEQYF. As DNA, the CDR3 is TGCGCCAGCAGCCAAGATTCGATGCTAGCGGGATCCTACGAGCAGTACTTC.

This sequence joins TRBV28 and TRBJ2-5, with a tentative D call TRBD1 (6 bases). Germline assignment: CDR1 MDHEN and CDR2 SYDVKM. V was shortened by 11 bases and J by 4 bases, with 17 bases between the two germline ends. The CDR3 is 13 residues long. CDR3 in DNA: TGTGCCGCCCAGGGGCTACCCACAGAGACCCAGTACTTC. Translated: CAAQGLPTETQYF.

The gene calls are TRBV10-2 and TRBJ2-1; TRBD2 matches 12 bases. In germline, CDR1 is WSHSY, CDR2 SAAADI. CDR3 length: 13 residues. After removal of 10 bases from V and 9 bases from J, the junction contained 7 bases not matched to a gene. The CDR3: CATRLAGETEQFF. The CDR3 nucleotides are TGCGCCACCCGACTAGCGGGAGAGACTGAGCAGTTCTTC.

The chain carries TRBV6-5 and TRBJ2-7, with 8 bases identical to TRBD1. Germline V CDR1 and CDR2: MNHEY, SVGAGI. The CDR3 consists of 13 residues. V lost 8 bases and J lost 7; bases outside the gene matches: 10. The CDR3 protein is CASDMDRAGEQYF. The CDR3 DNA follows: TGTGCCAGCGATATGGACAGGGCGGGAGAGCAGTACTTC.